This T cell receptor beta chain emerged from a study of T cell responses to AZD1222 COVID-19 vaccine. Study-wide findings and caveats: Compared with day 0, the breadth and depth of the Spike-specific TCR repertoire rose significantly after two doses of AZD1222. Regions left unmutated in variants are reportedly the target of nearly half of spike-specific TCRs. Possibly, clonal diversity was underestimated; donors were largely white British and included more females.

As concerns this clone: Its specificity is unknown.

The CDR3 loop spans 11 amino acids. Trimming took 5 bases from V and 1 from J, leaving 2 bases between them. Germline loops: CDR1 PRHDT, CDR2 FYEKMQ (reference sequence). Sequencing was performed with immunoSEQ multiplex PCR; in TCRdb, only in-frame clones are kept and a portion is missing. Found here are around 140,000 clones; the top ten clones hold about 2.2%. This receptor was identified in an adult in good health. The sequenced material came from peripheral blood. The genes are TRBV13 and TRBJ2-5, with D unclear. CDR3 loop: CASSLQETQYF. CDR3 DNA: TGTGCCAGCAGCCTCCAAGAGACCCAGTACTTC.